These 4 T cell receptor beta chains were all obtained from the same sample, sequenced in a study of regulatory T cells in long-lasting Graves disease. Time point given: persistent/refractory GD, antithyroid drugs over 5 years with positive TRAb. With RNA extracted from PBMCs as input, the TCR library was made. iRepertoire HTBI primers and Arm-PCR of CDR3 regions built TCR beta libraries. A single record per CDR3 protein comes from TCRdb applying MiXCR to the multiplex PCR reads. The sample consists of roughly 430,000 distinct CDR3 sequences, about 21% of them appearing once. Sequencing was performed on peripheral blood mononuclear cells (PBMCs), taken when the disease was refractory, from a patient treated with antithyroid drugs. These receptors were taken from a female donor with Graves disease.

CDR3 amino acids: CSAKQGSAYNSPLHF. As DNA, the CDR3 is TGCAGTGCTAAACAGGGGTCCGCCTATAATTCACCCCTCCACTTT. The chain combines TRBV20-1 with TRBJ1-6; TRBD1 matches 7 bases. There are 15 residues in the CDR3. V lost 4 bases and J lost 2; bases outside the gene matches: 5. The V gene's germline CDR1 is DFQATT and CDR2 SNEGSKA (reference sequence).

This clonotype turned up a few times. V gene TRBV10-3 combines with J gene TRBJ2-2; possible D gene TRBD2, 5 bases. V lost 4 bases and J 4 bases, leaving 13 bases between the germline ends. The CDR3 extends over 15 amino acids. Germline V gene sequence: CDR1 ENHRY, CDR2 SYGVKD. CDR3 protein: CAISGTARVTGELFF. The CDR3 DNA is TGTGCCATCAGTGGGACTGCTCGTGTCACCGGGGAGCTGTTTTTT.

This clonotype was found a few times. The V gene is TRBV7-9, the J gene TRBJ2-7, with 7 bases that match TRBD2. The length of the CDR3 is 15 residues. The V segment lost 4 bases and the J segment 0 bases; nucleotides outside the gene matches: 6. The germline gives CDR1 SEHNR, CDR2 FQNEAQ (reference sequence). CDR3 in amino acids: CASSSTSAISYEQYF. The CDR3 DNA follows: TGTGCCAGCAGCTCCACTAGCGCCATCTCCTACGAGCAGTACTTC.

The chain carries TRBV7-8 and TRBJ2-2; D possibly corresponds to TRBD2 (7 bases). CDR1 is SGHVS, CDR2 FQNEAQ, per germline. Trimming left V 8 bases short and J 6 bases short, with 16 bases between. The CDR3 extends over 14 amino acids. CDR3 DNA sequence: TGTGCCAGCTGGCACAGGGAGGGGTCCGGGGAGCTGTTTTTT. Translation gives CASWHREGSGELFF.